These 5 T cell receptor beta chains came from one sample sequenced in a study of cytomegalovirus exposure and HLA in healthy donors. Produced via immunoSEQ multiplex PCR; TCRdb's table is partial and in-frame only. The data contain around 140,000 clones, more than 85% of them singletons. The sequenced material came from PBMCs. These receptors all come from a man between 18 and 35 years old in good health and CMV-seropositive.

V and J are TRBV6-1 and TRBJ1-1, with a weak D call TRBD1 (6 bases). Germline-derived CDR1 and CDR2 are MNHNS and SASEGT. Trimming left V 6 bases short and J 0 bases short, with 14 bases between. This CDR3 spans 15 amino acids. The CDR3 loop reads CASSHVRGLNTEAFF. DNA for the CDR3: TGTGCCAGCAGCCACGTCAGGGGTTTGAACACTGAAGCTTTCTTT.

The V call is TRBV13, the J call TRBJ2-2, with a possible D match to TRBD1 (6 bases). Germline CDR1 is PRHDT and CDR2 is FYEKMQ (reference sequence). With 6 bases removed from V and 4 bases from J, the gap between germline ends came to 9 bases. The CDR3 is 13 residues long. CDR3 sequence reads: CASRLQGTGELFF. The CDR3 DNA is TGTGCCAGCAGATTACAGGGCACCGGGGAGCTGTTTTTT.

The chain joins TRBV5-1 to TRBJ2-5; TRBD1 matches 9 bases. The CDR3 has 15 residues. J gave up 5 bases and V 0 bases, and 5 bases lay outside the gene matches. From germline, CDR1 is SGHRS and CDR2 YFSETQ. CDR3 DNA sequence: TGCGCCAGCAGCTTGGCCGGACAGGGGACGGAGACCCAGTACTTC. Protein product: CASSLAGQGTETQYF.

The J gene is TRBJ2-3, the V gene TRBV4-2, with 10 bases that match TRBD2. J was trimmed by 1 base and V by 1 base; bases with no gene match: 5. The V gene's germline CDR1 is LGHNA and CDR2 YNFKEQ. The CDR3 sequence is 17 residues long. The CDR3 nucleotides read TGTGCCAGCAGCCAAGGCCTAGCGGGAGCACGCACAGATACGCAGTATTTT. Its protein product is CASSQGLAGARTDTQYF.

The chain employs TRBV29-1 and TRBJ2-1, with 9 positions matching TRBD2. CDR1 is SQVTM, CDR2 ANQGSEA, per germline. V lost 3 bases, J lost 7 bases, and 7 bases stayed unmatched. This CDR3 region has 14 residues. CDR3 amino acids: CSVDGGGAPNEQFF. Written as DNA, the CDR3 is TGCAGCGTTGACGGCGGGGGGGCTCCAAATGAGCAGTTCTTC.